This T cell receptor beta chain is from a study of shared clonotypes between healthy human individuals. The CDR3 has 14 residues. Looked up from germline, CDR1 is MNHEY and CDR2 is SVGAGI. V lost 5 bases to trimming and J lost 1 base, with 12 bases between them. As regards this clone: This sample includes further DNA sequences coding for the same CDR3.

Profiled with immunoSEQ multiplex PCR; TCRdb holds only in-frame clones, not every one. Seen here are 2 million to 2.5 million clones, nearly 97% observed once, and the top ten hold more than 0.1%. Sequenced sample: naive CD4+ T cells sorted from blood. Described subset: CD45RA+ positively selected. The clonotype was recovered from a man younger than 30 in good health. V and J are TRBV6-5 and TRBJ2-7; tentatively, D is TRBD2 (5 bases). CDR3 sequence (DNA): TGTGCCAGCAGTCCGCGGGCCACATCCTACGAGCAGTACTTC. Its protein is CASSPRATSYEQYF.